This is a list of T cell receptor beta chains from one sample in a study of blood T cell repertoires in COVID-19. Produced via immunoSEQ multiplex PCR; TCRdb's table is partial and in-frame only. The sample contains 170,000 or so clones, about 90% of which appear only once. The sample consisted of PBMCs or T cells enriched from blood (not recorded which). These receptors all come from a woman aged 45-59 years who had recovered from COVID-19. The CDR3 runs from the conserved cysteine through the conserved F or W. The D gene is left open where the match is weak. Clone size is not always given. Where it is, it says once, few, many or a class for expanded clones.

TRBV7-2	NA	TRBJ1-1	TRBD1	TGTGCCAGCAGCCTATACTTAACATGGACAGGGGGCGGAGGCACTGAAGCTTTCTTT	CASSLYLTWTGGGGTEAFF
TRBV7-9	NA	TRBJ1-1	NA	TGTGCCAGCAGCTTAGTAGATAACACTGAAGCTTTCTTT	CASSLVDNTEAFF
TRBV19	NA	TRBJ1-6	NA	TGTGCCAGTAGTATCTTTGCGACAGCCTATAATTCACCCCTCCACTTT	CASSIFATAYNSPLHF
TRBV24-1	NA	TRBJ2-3	NA	TGTGCCACCAGTGACATTAGCCGGGGAGATACGCAGTATTTT	CATSDISRGDTQYF
TRBV5-6	NA	TRBJ2-7	TRBD2	TGTGCCAGCAGCCTGCCCGGGAGCGGGAAAGGATACGAGCAGTACTTC	CASSLPGSGKGYEQYF
TRBV7-8	NA	TRBJ2-1	TRBD1	TGTGCCAGCAGCAAGGGACAGGGCTACTACAATGAGCAGTTCTTC	CASSKGQGYYNEQFF
TRBV7-9	NA	TRBJ2-1	NA	TGTGCCAGCAGCTTGACTGCCTCCTACAATGAGCAGTTCTTC	CASSLTASYNEQFF
TRBV10-1	NA	TRBJ2-2	TRBD2	TGCGCCAGCAGTGAAAGCGGGAGGGCCCTCGAATATCCTACCGGGGAGCTGTTTTTT	CASSESGRALEYPTGELFF
TRBV7-9	few	TRBJ1-1	TRBD1	TGTGCCAGCAGCAGGGGGCCTTACACTGAAGCTTTCTTT	CASSRGPYTEAFF
TRBV6-5	NA	TRBJ2-7	TRBD2	TGTGCCAGCAGTTACTCTTCTAGCGGGGATTACGAGCAGTACTTC	CASSYSSSGDYEQYF
TRBV10-2	once	TRBJ1-1	NA	TGCGCCAGCAGTAAACAGGGCGTCACTGAAGCTTTCTTT	CASSKQGVTEAFF
TRBV28	NA	TRBJ1-1	NA	TGTGCCAGTATCAAGACAGGGAACACTGAAGCTTTCTTT	CASIKTGNTEAFF
TRBV2	NA	TRBJ1-2	NA	TGTGCCAGCACGGAGGGGCCTAACTATGGCTACACCTTC	CASTEGPNYGYTF
TRBV4-1	NA	TRBJ2-7	NA	TGCGCCAGCAGCGATGGCCGAGGCCCCTACGAGCAGTACTTC	CASSDGRGPYEQYF
TRBV27	NA	TRBJ1-1	NA	TGTGCCAGCAGTCCCCAGGTCTGGCCCATTGAAGCTTTCTTT	CASSPQVWPIEAFF
TRBV28	NA	TRBJ1-2	NA	TGTGTGGCCGCAGCTAACTATGGCTACACCTTC	CVAAANYGYTF
TRBV19	NA	TRBJ1-1	TRBD1	TGTGCCAGTAGCCGGACAGGACCCCTGAACACTGAAGCTTTCTTT	CASSRTGPLNTEAFF
TRBV27	NA	TRBJ1-2	NA	TGTGCCAGCAGTTTATCGATTGGCCCTAACTATGGCTACACCTTC	CASSLSIGPNYGYTF
TRBV18	NA	TRBJ2-3	TRBD1	TGTGCCAGCTCACCACGGCAGGGGGTTCGGAGTAGCACAGATACGCAGTATTTT	CASSPRQGVRSSTDTQYF
TRBV30	NA	TRBJ2-2	TRBD2	TGTGCCTGGAGTGTACGGGGCGGGAGGGCCCAAACCGGGGAGCTGTTTTTT	CAWSVRGGRAQTGELFF
TRBV5-1	NA	TRBJ1-2	NA	TGCGCCAGCAGCCCGTCGGGACAATCCGGCACCTTC	CASSPSGQSGTF
TRBV11-3	NA	TRBJ2-3	TRBD2	TGTGCCAGCAGCTTTGGGCCAGCGGGAGGCCCCGGCACAGATACGCAGTATTTT	CASSFGPAGGPGTDTQYF
TRBV7-5	NA	TRBJ1-5	NA	TGTGCCAGAAGCCTAGGGACAGGGAAAAATCAGCCCCAGCATTTT	CARSLGTGKNQPQHF
TRBV9	NA	TRBJ2-5	NA	TGTGCCAGCAGCCTAAGCACGTTGGACAGACAAGAGACCCAGTACTTC	CASSLSTLDRQETQYF
TRBV6-5	once	TRBJ2-7	TRBD1	TGTGCCAGCAGTTCCCAGAAGACAGGGGGATTTTCCGAGCAGTACTTC	CASSSQKTGGFSEQYF
TRBV28	NA	TRBJ2-7	NA	TGTGCCAGCTCCAGAGGGACTTTAGCCTACGAGCAGTACTTC	CASSRGTLAYEQYF
TRBV19	NA	TRBJ2-7	NA	TGTGCCAGTAGAGAACAAACGGGACTCTCCTACGAGCAGTACTTC	CASREQTGLSYEQYF
TRBV10-3	NA	TRBJ2-1	TRBD2	TGTGCCATCAGTGAGTCAATGGCGGGAGGCTCCTACAATGAGCAGTTCTTC	CAISESMAGGSYNEQFF
TRBV19	few	TRBJ1-5	NA	TGTGCCAGTAGTGTGAACAGGGTTGGCAATCAGCCCCAGCATTTT	CASSVNRVGNQPQHF
TRBV11-3	NA	TRBJ1-4	NA	TGTGCCAGCAGCTCCCGCTCCGTCCCGGGAACAAATGAAAAACTGTTTTTT	CASSSRSVPGTNEKLFF
TRBV10-1	once	TRBJ2-3	TRBD1	TGCGCCAGCAGGGGTAGGGGGCAGGGCCCAGATACGCAGTATTTT	CASRGRGQGPDTQYF
TRBV28	NA	TRBJ2-1	TRBD2	TGTGCCAGCAGTCCTCAGACTAGCGGGAGGGGCAATGAGCAGTTCTTC	CASSPQTSGRGNEQFF
TRBV19	NA	TRBJ2-1	TRBD2	TGTGCCAGTAGTCCCGTTTGGGCTAGCGGGAGGGTGAGCTCCTACAATGAGCAGTTCTTC	CASSPVWASGRVSSYNEQFF
TRBV6-5	NA	TRBJ1-6	NA	TGTGCCAGCAGTTACTCGAACAGGGATAATTCACCCCTCCACTTT	CASSYSNRDNSPLHF
TRBV5-8	NA	TRBJ1-2	TRBD1	TGTGCCAGCAGCCTAGGGGGCGGCTATGGCTACACCTTC	CASSLGGGYGYTF
TRBV2	few	TRBJ2-1	NA	TGTGCCAGCGGGAGGCGAGGGGATGAGCAGTTCTTC	CASGRRGDEQFF
TRBV10-2	NA	TRBJ2-2	NA	TGCGCCAGCAGGTCAGATTTCACCGGGGAGCTGTTTTTT	CASRSDFTGELFF
TRBV20-1	NA	TRBJ2-7	TRBD2	TGCAGTGCGAGTCGCTTAGCGGGAGGGTACGAGCAGTACTTC	CSASRLAGGYEQYF
TRBV10-2	NA	TRBJ1-1	TRBD1	TGCGCCAGCAGTGAGCCGGGGACAGTTGGCACTGAAGCTTTCTTT	CASSEPGTVGTEAFF
TRBV10-3	NA	TRBJ1-3	TRBD1	TGTGCCATCAGAGGGACAGACTCTGGAAACACCATATATTTT	CAIRGTDSGNTIYF
TRBV6-5	NA	TRBJ2-3	TRBD2	TGTGCCAGCAGCTCACTAGCGAGCACAGATACGCAGTATTTT	CASSSLASTDTQYF
TRBV10-3	NA	TRBJ1-2	TRBD1	TGTGCCATCAGTGAGTCTTCCTCGTCGGGACAGGGGGATGGCTACACCTTC	CAISESSSSGQGDGYTF
TRBV10-3	NA	TRBJ2-7	TRBD1	TGTGCCATCAGTCAGGACAGGGGGCCCTACGAGCAGTACTTC	CAISQDRGPYEQYF
TRBV7-7	NA	TRBJ2-1	NA	TGTGCTAGCTCCGCGTATCCCAGGGGACGGGATAATGAGCAGTTCTTC	CASSAYPRGRDNEQFF
TRBV5-4	NA	TRBJ2-7	NA	TGTGCCAGCAGCTTGGGGGTCCTAGTCTCGTACGAGCAGTACTTC	CASSLGVLVSYEQYF